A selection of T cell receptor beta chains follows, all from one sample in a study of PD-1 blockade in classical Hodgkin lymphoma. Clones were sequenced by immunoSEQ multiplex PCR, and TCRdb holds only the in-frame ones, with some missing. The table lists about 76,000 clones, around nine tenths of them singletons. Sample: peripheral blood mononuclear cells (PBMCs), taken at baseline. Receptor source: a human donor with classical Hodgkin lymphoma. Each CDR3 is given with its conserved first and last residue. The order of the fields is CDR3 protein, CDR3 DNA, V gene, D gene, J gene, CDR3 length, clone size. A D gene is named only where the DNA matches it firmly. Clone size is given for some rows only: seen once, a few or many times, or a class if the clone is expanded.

CDR3: CASSGSLNTEAFF; DNA: TGCGCCAGCAGTGGTAGTTTGAACACTGAAGCTTTCTTT; V: TRBV10-1; D: .; J: TRBJ1-1; length: 13; size: .
CDR3: CASSLGTTEAFF; DNA: TGTGCCAGCAGCCTCGGGACGACTGAAGCTTTCTTT; V: TRBV7-2; D: .; J: TRBJ1-1; length: 12; size: .
CDR3: CAWSKREGAHEQFF; DNA: TGTGCCTGGAGTAAGCGGGAGGGGGCCCATGAGCAGTTCTTC; V: TRBV30; D: TRBD2; J: TRBJ2-1; length: 14; size: .
CDR3: CAPKGGLNYGYTF; DNA: TGCGCCCCCAAGGGGGGGCTGAACTATGGCTACACCTTC; V: TRBV23-1; D: .; J: TRBJ1-2; length: 13; size: once
CDR3: CASSLAGASGYNEQFF; DNA: TGTGCCAGCAGCTTAGCGGGGGCTAGCGGCTACAATGAGCAGTTCTTC; V: TRBV7-2; D: .; J: TRBJ2-1; length: 16; size: .
CDR3: CASSTRGEGGSEGGELFF; DNA: TGTGCCAGCAGCACCCGCGGCGAGGGAGGATCCGAGGGCGGGGAGCTGTTTTTT; V: TRBV7-9; D: .; J: TRBJ2-2; length: 18; size: .
CDR3: CASSPWTQDNEQFF; DNA: TGCGCCAGCAGCCCGTGGACCCAGGACAATGAGCAGTTCTTC; V: TRBV5-1; D: .; J: TRBJ2-1; length: 14; size: .
CDR3: CASSSGTVGNQPQHF; DNA: TGTGCCAGCAGTTCCGGGACAGTGGGCAATCAGCCCCAGCATTTT; V: TRBV6-5; D: TRBD1; J: TRBJ1-5; length: 15; size: .
CDR3: CASSEFMGGNYGYTF; DNA: TGTGCCAGCAGTGAGTTTATGGGGGGCAACTATGGCTACACCTTC; V: TRBV6-4; D: .; J: TRBJ1-2; length: 15; size: .
CDR3: CASSAEYNEQFF; DNA: TGTGCCAGTAGTGCGGAGTACAATGAGCAGTTCTTC; V: TRBV27; D: .; J: TRBJ2-1; length: 12; size: .
CDR3: CASSQAWGETQYF; DNA: TGTGCCAGCAGCCAGGCCTGGGGAGAGACCCAGTACTTC; V: TRBV7-9; D: .; J: TRBJ2-5; length: 13; size: .
CDR3: CASSLMTSGNYEQYF; DNA: TGTGCCAGCAGCTTAATGACTAGCGGAAACTACGAGCAGTACTTC; V: TRBV7-2; D: TRBD2; J: TRBJ2-7; length: 15; size: .
CDR3: CASSLQTTNEKLFF; DNA: TGTGCCAGCAGTTTACAGACAACTAATGAAAAACTGTTTTTT; V: TRBV27; D: .; J: TRBJ1-4; length: 14; size: .